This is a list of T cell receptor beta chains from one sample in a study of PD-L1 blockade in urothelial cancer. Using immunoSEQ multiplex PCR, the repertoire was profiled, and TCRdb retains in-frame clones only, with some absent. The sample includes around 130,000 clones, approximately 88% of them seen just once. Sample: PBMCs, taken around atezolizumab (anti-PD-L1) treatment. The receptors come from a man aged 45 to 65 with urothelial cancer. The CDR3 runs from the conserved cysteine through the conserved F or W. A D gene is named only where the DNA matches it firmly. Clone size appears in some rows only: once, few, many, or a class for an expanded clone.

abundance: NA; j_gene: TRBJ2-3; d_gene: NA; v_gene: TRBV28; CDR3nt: TGTGCCAGCAGACCTCTCGGGACTTCTAGCACAGATACGCAGTATTTT; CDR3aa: CASRPLGTSSTDTQYF
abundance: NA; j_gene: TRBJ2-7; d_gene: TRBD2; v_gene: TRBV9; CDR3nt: TGTGCCAGCAGCGTAGTCGGGGGGAGCGAGCAGTACTTC; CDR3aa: CASSVVGGSEQYF
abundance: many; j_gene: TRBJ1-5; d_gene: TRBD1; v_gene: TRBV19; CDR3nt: TGTGCCAGTAACAGGGGTAGGAATCAGCCCCAGCATTTT; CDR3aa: CASNRGRNQPQHF
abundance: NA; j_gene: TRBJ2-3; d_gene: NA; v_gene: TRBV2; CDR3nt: TGTGCCAGCAGAGGGCCCACCCTAGCACGCACAGATACGCAGTATTTT; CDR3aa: CASRGPTLARTDTQYF
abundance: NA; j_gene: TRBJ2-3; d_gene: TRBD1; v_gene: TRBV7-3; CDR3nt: TGTGCCAGCAGCTTAACCCGGACAGGGGGCACAGATACGCAGTATTTT; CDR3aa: CASSLTRTGGTDTQYF
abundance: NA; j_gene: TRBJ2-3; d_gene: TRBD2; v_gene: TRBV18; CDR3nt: TGTGCCAGTTTACCTAGCGGCGCCCCAGATACGCAGTATTTT; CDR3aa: CASLPSGAPDTQYF
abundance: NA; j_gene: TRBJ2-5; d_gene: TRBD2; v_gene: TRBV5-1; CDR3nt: TGCGCCAGCAGCCGTGAAGCGGGAGAGTGGGAGACCCAGTACTTC; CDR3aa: CASSREAGEWETQYF
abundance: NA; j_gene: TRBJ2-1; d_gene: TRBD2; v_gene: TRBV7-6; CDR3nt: TGTGCCAGCAGCTTAGTAAGCGGGGTTAGCTCCTACAATGAGCAGTTCTTC; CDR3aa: CASSLVSGVSSYNEQFF
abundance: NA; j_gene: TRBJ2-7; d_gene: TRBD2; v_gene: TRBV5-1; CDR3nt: TGCGCCAGCAGCTTGGCGGCCAGCGGGAGCGAGCAGTACTTC; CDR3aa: CASSLAASGSEQYF
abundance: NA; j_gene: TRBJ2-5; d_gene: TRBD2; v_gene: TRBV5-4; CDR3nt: TGTGCCAGCAGCCCCCAGGGACTAGCGGGACAAGAGACCCAGTACTTC; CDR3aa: CASSPQGLAGQETQYF
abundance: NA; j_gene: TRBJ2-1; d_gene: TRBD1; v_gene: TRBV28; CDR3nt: TGTGCCAGCACCCTAGGGGGACAGAACAATGAGCAGTTCTTC; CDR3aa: CASTLGGQNNEQFF
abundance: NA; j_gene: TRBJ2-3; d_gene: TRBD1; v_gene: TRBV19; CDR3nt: TGTGCCAGTAGGCCGGGACAGGGAGGGAGAGATACGCAGTATTTT; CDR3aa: CASRPGQGGRDTQYF
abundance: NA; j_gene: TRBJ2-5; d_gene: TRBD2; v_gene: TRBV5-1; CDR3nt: TGCGCCAGCAGCTTGGAACTAGCGGGAGGGGGAAAGGCCCAGTACTTC; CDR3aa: CASSLELAGGGKAQYF
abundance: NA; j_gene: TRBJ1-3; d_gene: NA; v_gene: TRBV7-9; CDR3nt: TGTGCCAGCGGGGCAGGGATCTCCGGAAACACCATATATTTT; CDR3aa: CASGAGISGNTIYF
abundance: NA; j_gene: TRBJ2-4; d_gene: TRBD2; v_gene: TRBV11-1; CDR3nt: TGTGCCAGCAGCAAAAAAGGGACTAGCGGGCCTCGGATTCAGTACTTC; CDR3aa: CASSKKGTSGPRIQYF
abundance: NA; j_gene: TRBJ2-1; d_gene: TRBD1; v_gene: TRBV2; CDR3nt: TGTGCCAGCGTATACAGGGGAACCTACAATGAGCAGTTCTTC; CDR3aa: CASVYRGTYNEQFF
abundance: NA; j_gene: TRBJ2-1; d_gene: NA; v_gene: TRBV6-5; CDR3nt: TGTGCCAGCAGGCAGAGGGCCTCCTACAATGAGCAGTTCTTC; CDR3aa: CASRQRASYNEQFF
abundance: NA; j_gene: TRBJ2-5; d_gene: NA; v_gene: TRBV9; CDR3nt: TGTGCCAGCAGCGTAGCCGGGGTGGAGACCCAGTACTTC; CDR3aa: CASSVAGVETQYF
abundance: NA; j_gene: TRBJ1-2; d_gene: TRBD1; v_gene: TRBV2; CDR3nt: TGTGCCAGCAGGGCGGGACAGGCGAACTATGGCTACACCTTC; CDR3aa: CASRAGQANYGYTF
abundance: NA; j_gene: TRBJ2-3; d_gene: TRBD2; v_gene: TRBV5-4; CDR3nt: TGTGCCAGCAGCCGGGGACTAGCGGAAGATACGCAGTATTTT; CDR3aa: CASSRGLAEDTQYF